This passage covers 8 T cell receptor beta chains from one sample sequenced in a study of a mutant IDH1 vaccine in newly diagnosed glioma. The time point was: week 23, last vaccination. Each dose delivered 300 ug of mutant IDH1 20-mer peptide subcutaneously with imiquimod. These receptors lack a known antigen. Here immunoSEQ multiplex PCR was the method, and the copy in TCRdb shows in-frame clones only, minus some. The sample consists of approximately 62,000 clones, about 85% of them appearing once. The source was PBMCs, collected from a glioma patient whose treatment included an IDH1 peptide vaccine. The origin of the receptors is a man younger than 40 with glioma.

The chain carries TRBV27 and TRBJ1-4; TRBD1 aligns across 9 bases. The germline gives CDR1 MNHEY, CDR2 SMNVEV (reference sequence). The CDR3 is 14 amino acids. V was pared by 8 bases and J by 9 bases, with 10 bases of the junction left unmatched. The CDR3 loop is CASGPYDRGKKLFF. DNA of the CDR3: TGTGCCAGCGGGCCTTACGACAGGGGGAAAAAACTGTTTTTT.

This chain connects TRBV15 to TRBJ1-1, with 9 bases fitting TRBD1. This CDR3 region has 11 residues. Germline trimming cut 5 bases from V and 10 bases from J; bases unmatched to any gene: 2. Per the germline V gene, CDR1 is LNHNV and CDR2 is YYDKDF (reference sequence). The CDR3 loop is CATSGGQGAFF. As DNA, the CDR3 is TGTGCCACCAGCGGGGGACAGGGAGCTTTCTTT.

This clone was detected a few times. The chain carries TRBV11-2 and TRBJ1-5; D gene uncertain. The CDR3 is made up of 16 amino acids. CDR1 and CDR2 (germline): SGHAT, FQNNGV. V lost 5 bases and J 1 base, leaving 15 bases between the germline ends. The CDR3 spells CASSPTLAGSNQPQHF. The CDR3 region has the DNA TGTGCCAGCAGCCCAACCTTGGCGGGGAGCAATCAGCCCCAGCATTTT.

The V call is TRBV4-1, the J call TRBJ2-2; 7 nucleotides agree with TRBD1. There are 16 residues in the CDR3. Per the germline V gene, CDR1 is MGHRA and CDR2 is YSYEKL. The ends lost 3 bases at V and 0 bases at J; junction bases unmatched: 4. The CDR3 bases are TGCGCCAGCAGCCAGCCGGGACAGTCGAACACCGGGGAGCTGTTTTTT. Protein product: CASSQPGQSNTGELFF.

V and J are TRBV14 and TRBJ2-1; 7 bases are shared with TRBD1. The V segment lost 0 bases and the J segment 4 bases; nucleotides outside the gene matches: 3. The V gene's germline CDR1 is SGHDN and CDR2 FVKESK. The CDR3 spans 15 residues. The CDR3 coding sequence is TGTGCCAGCAGCCAAGAGGACAGGAGATACAATGAGCAGTTCTTC. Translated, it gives CASSQEDRRYNEQFF.

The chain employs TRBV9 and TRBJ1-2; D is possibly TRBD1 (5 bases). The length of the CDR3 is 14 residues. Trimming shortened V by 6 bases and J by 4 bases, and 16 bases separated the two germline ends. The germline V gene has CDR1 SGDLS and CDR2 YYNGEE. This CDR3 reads CASTELGTGYGYTF. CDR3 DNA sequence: TGTGCCAGCACCGAACTAGGGACCGGCTATGGCTACACCTTC.

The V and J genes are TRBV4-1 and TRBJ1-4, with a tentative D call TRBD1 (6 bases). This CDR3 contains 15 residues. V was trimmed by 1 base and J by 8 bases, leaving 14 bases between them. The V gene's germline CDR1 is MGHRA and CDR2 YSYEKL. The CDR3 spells CASSQVGQGKEKLFF. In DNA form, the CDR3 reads TGCGCCAGCAGCCAAGTCGGGCAGGGGAAGGAAAAACTGTTTTTT.

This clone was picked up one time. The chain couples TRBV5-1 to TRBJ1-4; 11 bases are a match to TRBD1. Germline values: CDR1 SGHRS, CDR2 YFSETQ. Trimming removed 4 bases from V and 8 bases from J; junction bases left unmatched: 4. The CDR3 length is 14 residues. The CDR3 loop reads CASSAGTGGEKLFF. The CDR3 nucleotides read TGCGCCAGCAGCGCTGGGACAGGGGGAGAAAAACTGTTTTTT.